This T cell receptor beta chain was recorded in a study of blood T cell repertoires in COVID-19. Turning to the study itself: Samples representing acute and convalescent COVID-19 were sourced from the United States, Italy and Spain. PBMCs, B-cell-depleted T cells, or T cells were the source of the cDNA or gDNA that made up the material.

Seattle patients were enrolled while actively infected and followed longitudinally. In the study's own analysis: Counts of nucleated cells, estimated from reference gene primer amplification, were obtained. The method was immunoSEQ multiplex PCR; TCRdb's version includes in-frame clones alone and lacks a portion of them. V and J calls and clone size are as listed in that table; D and trimming were resolved from the DNA. Of about 180,000 clones listed, approximately 85% are singletons. Germline loops: CDR1 SGHTA, CDR2 FQGNSA. After removal of 2 bases from V and 1 base from J, the junction contained 4 bases not matched to a gene. The CDR3 has 17 residues.

The sequenced sample was peripheral blood. The TCR was taken from a woman in her fifties or sixties with COVID-19, enrolled during active disease. The chain uses TRBV7-2 and TRBJ2-1; 11 bases map to TRBD1. The chain's CDR3 is CASSLNGQGASYNEQFF. CDR3 DNA sequence: TGTGCCAGCAGCTTAAACGGACAGGGGGCATCCTACAATGAGCAGTTCTTC.